Following are 14 T cell receptor beta chains from one sample sequenced in a study of cytomegalovirus exposure and HLA in healthy donors. Vbeta (60) and Jbeta (13) primers were used in the PCR. Sequenced by immunoSEQ multiplex PCR; TCRdb stores in-frame clones only, minus some. The data include about 130,000 clones; the top ten clones carry roughly 1.7%. What was sequenced was PBMCs. These receptors were collected from a man in his late teens or twenties in good health and CMV-seronegative.

The V gene is TRBV28, the J gene TRBJ2-2; possible D gene TRBD1, 5 bases. Germline V gene lookup returns CDR1 MDHEN and CDR2 SYDVKM. The CDR3 spans 15 residues. The ends were cut back, 3 bases at V and 6 bases at J, with 14 bases in the middle. The CDR3 sequence is CASSFQQGISGELFF. In nucleotides, the CDR3 is TGTGCCAGCAGTTTCCAGCAGGGTATTTCCGGGGAGCTGTTTTTT.

V usage is TRBV5-1 and J usage is TRBJ2-3; no firm D call. In germline, CDR1 is SGHRS, CDR2 YFSETQ. This CDR3 contains 15 residues. Deletions cut 0 bases from V and 2 bases from J, with 10 bases between. CDR3 in amino acids: CASSLVPQSTDTQYF. CDR3 DNA: TGCGCCAGCAGCTTGGTACCCCAGTCCACAGATACGCAGTATTTT.

As DNA, the CDR3 is TGTGCCAGCAGCCCCGGGATGTCGGGACAGCCCCAGCATTTT. Translating gives CASSPGMSGQPQHF. This chain joins TRBV7-9 and TRBJ1-5; D is uncertain. With 5 bases removed from V and 7 bases from J, the gap between germline ends came to 15 bases. The CDR3 spans 14 residues. Per germline, CDR1 SEHNR and CDR2 FQNEAQ (reference sequence).

The chain combines TRBV9 with TRBJ2-3; TRBD2 aligns across 7 bases. CDR1 is SGDLS, CDR2 YYNGEE, per germline. CDR3 length equals 15 residues. V was clipped by 4 bases and J by 2 bases; unmatched bases: 7. CDR3 sequence (DNA): TGTGCCAGCAGCACTCCTAGCGGTCTCACAGATACGCAGTATTTT. Residues: CASSTPSGLTDTQYF.

This chain links TRBV10-1 with TRBJ1-5, with D uncertain. Germline V gene lookup returns CDR1 WNHNN and CDR2 SYGVQD (reference sequence). Trimming took 7 bases from V and 0 from J, leaving 19 bases between them. The length of the CDR3 is 17 residues. CDR3 sequence (DNA): TGCGCCAGCAATCAGTCCTCGGTCTTCAATAGCAATCAGCCCCAGCATTTT. This encodes CASNQSSVFNSNQPQHF.

This chain joins TRBV6-6 and TRBJ2-3; D may be TRBD1 (7 bases). V was shortened by 5 bases and J by 2 bases, with 14 bases between the two germline ends. This CDR3 has 15 amino acids. CDR1 and CDR2 from the germline V gene are MNHNY and SVGAGI (reference sequence). The CDR3 loop reads CASSGGDSPTDTQYF. The DNA of the CDR3 is TGTGCCAGCAGTGGAGGGGACAGCCCCACAGATACGCAGTATTTT.

This sequence joins TRBV30 and TRBJ2-7, with TRBD2 matching 14 bases. V shed 1 base and J 7 bases; nucleotides not matched to a gene: 9. From germline, CDR1 is GTSNPN and CDR2 SVGIG (reference sequence). The length of the CDR3 is 16 residues. The CDR3 spells CAWSGTSGGNSGEQYF. The DNA of the CDR3 is TGTGCCTGGAGTGGGACTAGCGGGGGGAATTCGGGGGAGCAGTACTTC.

This sequence joins TRBV10-3 and TRBJ2-2, with 10 bases identical to TRBD1. Trimming took 6 bases from V and 4 from J; bases not matched to a gene: 5. This CDR3 has 15 amino acids. The germline V gene has CDR1 ENHRY and CDR2 SYGVKD. For the CDR3, the DNA is TGTGCCATCAGCCGGGACAGGGGTGGCACCGGGGAGCTGTTTTTT. Protein: CAISRDRGGTGELFF.

The rearrangement joins TRBV5-1 to TRBJ2-7, with 7 bases fitting TRBD2. Germline V gene lookup returns CDR1 SGHRS and CDR2 YFSETQ. The CDR3 consists of 16 residues. V gave up 3 bases and J gave up 3 bases; unmatched junction bases: 12. The CDR3: CASSSVGRGSGYEQYF. DNA of the CDR3: TGCGCCAGCAGCTCCGTCGGGCGCGGGAGTGGCTACGAGCAGTACTTC.

In the case of this clone: Germline is not matched at one junction end, which may reflect a read error. J is TRBJ1-1 and V is TRBV5-1; D might be TRBD1 (6 bases). This CDR3 comprises 14 residues. CDR1 is SGHRS and CDR2 is YFSETQ in the germline V gene. CDR3 in DNA: TGCGCCAGCAGCTTGGCTACAGGGTCTACTGAAGCTTCCTTT. Amino acid sequence: CASSLATGSTEASF.

This sequence joins TRBV11-2 and TRBJ1-1; D remains unclear. Germline V CDR1 and CDR2: SGHAT, FQNNGV. Trimming removed 3 bases from V and 1 base from J, with 15 bases in between. CDR3 length: 16 amino acids. CDR3 residues: CASSFQLREANTEAFF. The CDR3 bases are TGTGCCAGCAGCTTTCAATTGCGAGAAGCGAACACTGAAGCTTTCTTT.

This chain connects TRBV6-6 to TRBJ1-5; D might be TRBD1 (5 bases). V lost 6 bases to trimming and J lost 7 bases, with 13 bases between them. The CDR3 runs 13 residues. The germline CDR1 and CDR2 sequences are MNHNY and SVGAGI (reference sequence). CDR3: CASSLNRGQPQHF. The CDR3 nucleotides read TGTGCCAGCAGCCTAAACCGGGGGCAGCCCCAGCATTTT.

J is TRBJ1-2 and V is TRBV5-1, with D unresolved. This CDR3 is built from 14 residues. V lost 2 bases and J lost 6, with 14 bases in between. Germline V lookup: CDR1 SGHRS, CDR2 YFSETQ. The CDR3 nucleotides are TGCGCCAGCAGCTTAGGAGTTTTAAATAATGGCTACACCTTC. Its protein is CASSLGVLNNGYTF.

The rearrangement joins TRBV5-4 to TRBJ2-3, with D maybe TRBD2 (6 bases). The CDR3 has 16 amino acids. Trimming pared 1 base from V and 0 bases from J, leaving 12 bases between. Germline values: CDR1 SGHNT, CDR2 YYREEE (reference sequence). Here the CDR3 reads CASSLKRETSTDTQYF. DNA for the CDR3: TGTGCCAGCAGCTTGAAACGGGAGACGAGCACAGATACGCAGTATTTT.